The rows below give T cell receptor beta chains drawn from one sample of a study of blood T cell repertoires in COVID-19. The protocol was immunoSEQ multiplex PCR, while the TCRdb copy is restricted to in-frame clones and leaves out a portion. The sample includes under 500,000 clones, roughly 91% of them seen just once. Sequenced input: peripheral blood. The receptor source for this set is a young woman with acute or convalescent COVID-19. Both conserved end residues are part of each CDR3. The D gene is left open where the match is weak. The listing skips clone size in some rows; elsewhere it reads once, few, many or a size class.

clone size	J gene	V gene	D gene	CDR3 protein	CDR3 DNA
.	TRBJ2-3	TRBV3-1/TRBV3-2	.	CASSQVSRGDTQYF	TGTGCCAGCAGCCAAGTGTCTAGGGGAGATACGCAGTATTTT
.	TRBJ2-3	TRBV18	TRBD1	CASSPQTGYGLYTQYF	TGTGCCAGCTCACCACAGACAGGGTATGGCCTGTATACGCAGTATTTT
.	TRBJ1-6	TRBV5-1	TRBD1	CASSSGQGITPLHF	TGCGCCAGCAGCTCCGGACAGGGGATCACGCCCCTCCACTTT
.	TRBJ2-5	TRBV5-4	TRBD1	CASSLGGSGTGRETQYF	TGTGCCAGCAGCTTGGGGGGATCGGGGACAGGGAGAGAGACCCAGTACTTC
.	TRBJ1-5	TRBV7-8	.	CASPSGGLFYQPQHF	TGTGCCAGCCCTTCCGGGGGGCTCTTTTATCAGCCCCAGCATTTT
.	TRBJ2-3	TRBV2	.	CASSVLHRGTDTQYF	TGTGCCAGCAGTGTGCTTCACAGGGGCACAGATACGCAGTATTTT
.	TRBJ2-5	TRBV5-4	.	CASSSRQETKETQYF	TGTGCCAGCAGCTCCAGACAGGAGACTAAAGAGACCCAGTACTTC
.	TRBJ2-5	TRBV3-1/TRBV3-2	.	CASSQDGGSQETQYF	TGTGCCAGCAGCCAAGATGGGGGCAGCCAAGAGACCCAGTACTTC
.	TRBJ2-1	TRBV5-3	.	CARLALNEQFF	TGTGCCAGACTAGCCCTGAATGAGCAGTTCTTC
.	TRBJ2-1	TRBV5-4	.	CASSLDLNSYNEQFF	TGTGCCAGCAGCTTGGACCTTAACAGTTACAATGAGCAGTTCTTC
.	TRBJ1-2	TRBV28	.	CASSLGTPYGYTF	TGTGCCAGCAGTTTAGGGACACCCTATGGCTACACCTTC
.	TRBJ2-5	TRBV7-3	TRBD2	CASSLVAGGQETQYF	TGTGCCAGCAGCCTAGTAGCGGGGGGGCAGGAGACCCAGTACTTC
.	TRBJ1-2	TRBV18	TRBD1	CASSPQKGAGHGYTF	TGTGCCAGCTCACCTCAGAAGGGGGCGGGTCATGGCTACACCTTC
.	TRBJ2-7	TRBV2	.	CASSGPDWTYEQYF	TGTGCCAGCAGTGGACCGGACTGGACCTACGAGCAGTACTTC
.	TRBJ2-2	TRBV19	TRBD1	CASKGIRQGQGTGELFF	TGTGCCAGTAAAGGAATCCGACAGGGTCAGGGCACCGGGGAGCTGTTTTTT
.	TRBJ2-2	TRBV15	TRBD2	CATSRDSLLAGPGELFF	TGTGCCACCAGCAGAGATTCGCTGCTAGCGGGGCCCGGGGAGCTGTTTTTT
.	TRBJ1-2	TRBV9	TRBD1	CASSTSGQLNYGYTF	TGTGCCAGCAGCACCTCGGGACAGCTTAACTATGGCTACACCTTC
.	TRBJ2-3	TRBV7-6	.	CASSPSTGGGTDTQYF	TGTGCCAGCAGCCCCAGTACCGGGGGTGGGACAGATACGCAGTATTTT
once	TRBJ2-7	TRBV6-1	.	CASSEVGQGTPLSSYEQYF	TGTGCCAGCAGTGAAGTAGGGCAGGGGACCCCCCTGAGCTCCTACGAGCAGTACTTC
.	TRBJ2-1	TRBV9	.	CASSMSPSYNEQFF	TGTGCCAGCAGCATGAGCCCCTCCTACAATGAGCAGTTCTTC
.	TRBJ2-1	TRBV5-8	TRBD1	CASSFKTGTAYNEQFF	TGTGCCAGCAGCTTTAAGACCGGGACAGCCTACAATGAGCAGTTCTTC
.	TRBJ1-4	TRBV3-1/TRBV3-2	.	CASSQGGGWQIYF	TGTGCCAGCAGCCAAGGAGGTGGATGGCAGATCTATTTT
.	TRBJ2-7	TRBV10-2	TRBD1	CASTQGASYEQYF	TGCGCCAGCACCCAGGGGGCGTCCTACGAGCAGTACTTC
.	TRBJ1-1	TRBV19	TRBD1	CASSIWGTGELKAEAFF	TGTGCCAGTAGTATTTGGGGGACAGGGGAATTAAAGGCTGAAGCTTTCTTT
.	TRBJ2-5	TRBV5-1	TRBD2	CASSQGSGGSETQYF	TGCGCCAGCAGCCAAGGTTCGGGGGGTTCAGAGACCCAGTACTTC
.	TRBJ2-1	TRBV6-5	.	CASKTSEGTYNEQFF	TGTGCCAGCAAAACCAGCGAGGGTACCTACAATGAGCAGTTCTTC
.	TRBJ2-5	TRBV3-1/TRBV3-2	TRBD1	CASSHRDRGRLRETQYF	TGTGCCAGCAGCCACCGGGACAGGGGGCGATTGAGAGAGACCCAGTACTTC
few	TRBJ2-1	TRBV5-1	TRBD1	CASSLVPVAKGANEQFF	TGCGCCAGCAGCTTGGTCCCGGTCGCCAAGGGGGCCAATGAGCAGTTCTTC
.	TRBJ2-1	TRBV5-1	.	CASSLTGISYNEQFF	TGCGCCAGCAGCTTGACAGGGATATCTTACAATGAGCAGTTCTTC
.	TRBJ2-7	TRBV28	TRBD1	CASSPTFIAGGEQYF	TGTGCCAGCAGCCCAACTTTTATTGCAGGGGGCGAGCAGTACTTC
.	TRBJ2-2	TRBV7-6	TRBD2	CASSRLVAGANTGELFF	TGTGCCAGCAGCCGATTAGTAGCGGGGGCGAACACCGGGGAGCTGTTTTTT
.	TRBJ2-7	TRBV12-3/TRBV12-4	TRBD2	CASSFRGGDEQYF	TGTGCCAGCAGTTTCCGGGGAGGGGACGAGCAGTACTTC
.	TRBJ2-2	TRBV3-1/TRBV3-2	TRBD2	CASSLSLGGGPSGELFF	TGTGCCAGCAGCCTCTCCCTGGGCGGGGGGCCATCCGGGGAGCTGTTTTTT